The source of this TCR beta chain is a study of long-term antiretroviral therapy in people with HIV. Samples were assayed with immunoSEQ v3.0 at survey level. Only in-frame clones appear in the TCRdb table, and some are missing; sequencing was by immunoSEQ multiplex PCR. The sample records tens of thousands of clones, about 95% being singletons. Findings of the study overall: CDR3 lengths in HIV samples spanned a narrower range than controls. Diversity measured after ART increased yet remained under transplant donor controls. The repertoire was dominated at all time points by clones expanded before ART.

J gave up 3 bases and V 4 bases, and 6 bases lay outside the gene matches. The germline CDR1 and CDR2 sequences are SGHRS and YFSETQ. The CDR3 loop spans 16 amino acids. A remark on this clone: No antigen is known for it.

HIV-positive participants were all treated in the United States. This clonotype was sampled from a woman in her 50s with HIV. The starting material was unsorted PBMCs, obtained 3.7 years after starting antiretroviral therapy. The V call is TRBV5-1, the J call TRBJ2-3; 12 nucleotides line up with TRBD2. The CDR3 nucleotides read TGCGCCAGCAGCCAGCGGACTAGCGGGGAAACAGATACGCAGTATTTT. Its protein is CASSQRTSGETDTQYF. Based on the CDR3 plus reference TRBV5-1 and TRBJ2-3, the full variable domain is KAGVTQTPRYLIKTRGQQVTLSCSPISGHRSVSWYQQTPGQGLQFLFEYFSETQRNKGNFPGRFSGRQFSNSRSEMNVSTLELGDSALYLCASSQRTSGETDTQYFGPGTRLTVL.